A selection of T cell receptor beta chains follows, all from one sample in a study of beta chain features in type 1 diabetes. Profiling relied on immunoSEQ multiplex PCR, and the TCRdb table lists in-frame clones only, not all of them. The table lists about 140,000 clones, about 9.1% of them singletons. Sequencing was done on a sample of central memory CD4+ T cells from blood. These receptors came from a woman between 40 and 55 years old in good health. The CDR3 runs from the conserved cysteine through the conserved F or W.

j_call: TRBJ2-3; v_call: TRBV11-2; cdr3_aa: CASSPLQLRTDTQYF
j_call: TRBJ2-5; v_call: TRBV7-2; cdr3_aa: CASNLPPAPKYF
j_call: TRBJ1-2; v_call: TRBV11-2; cdr3_aa: CASSLDPQGAGGYTF
j_call: TRBJ2-5; v_call: TRBV5-4; cdr3_aa: CASSRDRGWGETQYF
j_call: TRBJ1-5; v_call: TRBV15; cdr3_aa: CATSRDSQPQHF
j_call: TRBJ1-2; v_call: TRBV5-1; cdr3_aa: CASSLGTGVPATGYTF
j_call: TRBJ1-5; v_call: TRBV5-7; cdr3_aa: CASSPRGGANQPQHF
j_call: TRBJ2-1; v_call: TRBV4-3; cdr3_aa: CASSQEGGGRDEQFF
j_call: TRBJ2-7; v_call: TRBV4-3; cdr3_aa: CASSQDQGTGGYEQYF
j_call: TRBJ2-7; v_call: TRBV5-4; cdr3_aa: CASSLGSRRPYEQYF
j_call: TRBJ2-7; v_call: TRBV11-2; cdr3_aa: CASSRSMYEQYF
j_call: TRBJ2-5; v_call: TRBV12-5; cdr3_aa: CASGIQDQTQYF
j_call: TRBJ2-7; v_call: TRBV18; cdr3_aa: CASSPAGTYEQYF
j_call: TRBJ1-2; v_call: TRBV27; cdr3_aa: CASSPRQGASYGYTF
j_call: TRBJ2-5; v_call: TRBV29-1; cdr3_aa: CSVGGGAGETQYF
j_call: TRBJ1-1; v_call: TRBV29-1; cdr3_aa: CSVRFGGGTEAFF
j_call: TRBJ2-7; v_call: TRBV11-2; cdr3_aa: CASSYSYEQYF
j_call: TRBJ2-2; v_call: TRBV2; cdr3_aa: CASSEERLGSGGLFF
j_call: TRBJ2-7; v_call: TRBV6-1; cdr3_aa: CASSERTGRYEQYF
j_call: TRBJ2-3; v_call: TRBV2; cdr3_aa: CASSPDRGRTDTQYF
j_call: TRBJ2-1; v_call: TRBV5-1; cdr3_aa: CASSWAGGRPDEQFF
j_call: TRBJ1-2; v_call: TRBV30; cdr3_aa: CAWSWMGRGEANYGYTF
j_call: TRBJ1-2; v_call: TRBV27; cdr3_aa: CASSSGTVYGYTF
j_call: TRBJ2-3; v_call: TRBV14; cdr3_aa: CASSGVHEGADTQYF
j_call: TRBJ2-1; v_call: TRBV5-4; cdr3_aa: CASSLATAGGGHNEQFF
j_call: TRBJ2-6; v_call: TRBV18; cdr3_aa: CASSPLIQGSGANVLTF
j_call: TRBJ2-6; v_call: TRBV23-1; cdr3_aa: CASSQSRGDTIIYSGANVLTF
j_call: TRBJ2-2; v_call: TRBV6-6; cdr3_aa: CAESVGANTGELFF
j_call: TRBJ2-3; v_call: TRBV2; cdr3_aa: CASRAGLLGTDTQYF
j_call: TRBJ2-3; v_call: TRBV5-6; cdr3_aa: CASSLKLAGGPDTQYF
j_call: TRBJ2-7; v_call: TRBV7-6; cdr3_aa: CASSLSGDSRNYEQYF
j_call: TRBJ2-3; v_call: TRBV5-1; cdr3_aa: CASSLGLLSRTDTQYF
j_call: TRBJ2-7; v_call: TRBV6-6; cdr3_aa: CASSWGLAGASEQYF
j_call: TRBJ2-3; v_call: TRBV7-9; cdr3_aa: CASSLEAQGRSDTQYF
j_call: TRBJ1-1; v_call: TRBV9; cdr3_aa: CASSVALGNTEAFF
j_call: TRBJ2-7; v_call: TRBV5-1; cdr3_aa: CASSPGQGSSYEQYF
j_call: TRBJ2-3; v_call: TRBV9; cdr3_aa: CASSVDRDTQYF
j_call: TRBJ1-1; v_call: TRBV19; cdr3_aa: CASSIQGVNTEAFF
j_call: -; v_call: TRBV6-5; cdr3_aa: CASSNPSIYEQYF
j_call: TRBJ1-5; v_call: TRBV27; cdr3_aa: CASSLQGAKQPQHF
j_call: TRBJ2-3; v_call: TRBV5-4; cdr3_aa: CASSFEGLQNTDTQYF
j_call: TRBJ2-3; v_call: TRBV6-4; cdr3_aa: CASSDGVSTDTQYF
j_call: TRBJ2-5; v_call: TRBV7-7; cdr3_aa: CASSTDRGQETQYF
j_call: TRBJ2-3; v_call: TRBV2; cdr3_aa: CASSGIGRVGADTQYF
j_call: TRBJ2-3; v_call: TRBV5-1; cdr3_aa: CASSLKPSGGGLTDTQYF
j_call: TRBJ2-5; v_call: TRBV5-6; cdr3_aa: CASSETGRAEETQYF
j_call: TRBJ2-3; v_call: TRBV7-2; cdr3_aa: CASSLNVVTDTQYF
j_call: TRBJ2-7; v_call: TRBV7-2; cdr3_aa: CASSLGAGGGEQYF
j_call: TRBJ2-5; v_call: TRBV5-6; cdr3_aa: CASSLLAGDQETQYF
j_call: TRBJ1-3; v_call: TRBV5-4; cdr3_aa: CASSPGGGQINSGNTIYF
j_call: TRBJ1-2; v_call: TRBV5-1; cdr3_aa: CASSRGQGNYGYTF
j_call: TRBJ1-5; v_call: TRBV6-5; cdr3_aa: CASSGEYSNQPQHF
j_call: TRBJ2-7; v_call: TRBV7-2; cdr3_aa: CASSKTGSSYEQYF
j_call: TRBJ1-2; v_call: TRBV7-2; cdr3_aa: CASSLGGPGQGAHGYTF
j_call: TRBJ1-2; v_call: TRBV7-9; cdr3_aa: CASNPRTWENYGYTF
j_call: TRBJ2-7; v_call: TRBV21-1; cdr3_aa: CASRNTGGVRKSYEQYF
j_call: TRBJ2-3; v_call: TRBV10-3; cdr3_aa: CAITESGTDTQYF